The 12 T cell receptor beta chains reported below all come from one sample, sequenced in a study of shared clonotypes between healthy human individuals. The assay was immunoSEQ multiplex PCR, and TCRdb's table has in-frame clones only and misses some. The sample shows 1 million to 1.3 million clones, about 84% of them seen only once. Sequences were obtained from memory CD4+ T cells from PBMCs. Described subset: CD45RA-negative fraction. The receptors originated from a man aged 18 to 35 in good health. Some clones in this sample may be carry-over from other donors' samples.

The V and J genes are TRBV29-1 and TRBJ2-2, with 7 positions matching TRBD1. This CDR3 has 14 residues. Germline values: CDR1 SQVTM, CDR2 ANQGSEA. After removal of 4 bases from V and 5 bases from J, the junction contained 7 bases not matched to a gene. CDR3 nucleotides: TGCAGCGTTGGACAGGGAGACCTAACCGGGGAGCTGTTTTTT. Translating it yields CSVGQGDLTGELFF.

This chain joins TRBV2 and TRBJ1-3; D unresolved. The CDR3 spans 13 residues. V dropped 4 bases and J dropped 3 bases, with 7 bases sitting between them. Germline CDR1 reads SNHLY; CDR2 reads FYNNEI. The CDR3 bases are TGTGCCAGCAGTGCTATTCTTGGAAACACCATATATTTT. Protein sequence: CASSAILGNTIYF.

CDR3 DNA: TGCGCCAGCAGTAAAAACGACAGTTCCACAGATACGCAGTATTTT. Protein sequence: CASSKNDSSTDTQYF. This rearrangement joins TRBV10-1 to TRBJ2-3; a possible D gene is TRBD1 (5 bases). This CDR3 region has 15 residues. The germline CDR1 and CDR2 sequences are WNHNN and SYGVQD (reference sequence). Trimming stripped 5 bases from V and 2 bases from J, with 14 bases between.

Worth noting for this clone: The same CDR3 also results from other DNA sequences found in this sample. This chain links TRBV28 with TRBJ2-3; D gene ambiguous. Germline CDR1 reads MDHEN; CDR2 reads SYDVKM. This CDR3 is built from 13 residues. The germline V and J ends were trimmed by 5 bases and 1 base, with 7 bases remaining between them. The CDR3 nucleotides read TGTGCCAGCAGTCCCCCAGGCACAGATACGCAGTATTTT. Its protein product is CASSPPGTDTQYF.

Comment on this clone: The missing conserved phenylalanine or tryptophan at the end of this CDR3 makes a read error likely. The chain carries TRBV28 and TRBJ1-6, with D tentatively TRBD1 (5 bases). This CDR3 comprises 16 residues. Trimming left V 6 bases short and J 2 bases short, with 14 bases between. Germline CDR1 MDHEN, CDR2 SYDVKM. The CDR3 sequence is CASRIRTGAYNSPLHI. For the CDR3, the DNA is TGTGCCAGCAGAATTAGAACGGGGGCCTATAATTCACCCCTCCACATT.

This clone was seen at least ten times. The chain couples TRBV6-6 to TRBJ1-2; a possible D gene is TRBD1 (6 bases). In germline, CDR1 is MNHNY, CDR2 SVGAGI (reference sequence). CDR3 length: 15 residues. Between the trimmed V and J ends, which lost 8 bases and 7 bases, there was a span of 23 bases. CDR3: CASFQREGDGVGYTF. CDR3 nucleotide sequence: TGTGCCAGCTTCCAGCGGGAGGGGGACGGGGTTGGCTACACCTTC.

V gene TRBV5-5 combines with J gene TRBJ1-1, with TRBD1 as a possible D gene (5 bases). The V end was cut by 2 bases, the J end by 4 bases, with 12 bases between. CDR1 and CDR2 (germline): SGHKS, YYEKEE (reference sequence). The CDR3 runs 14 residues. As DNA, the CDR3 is TGTGCCAGCAGCTTCCAAGGGACGGGCACTGAAGCTTTCTTT. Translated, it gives CASSFQGTGTEAFF.

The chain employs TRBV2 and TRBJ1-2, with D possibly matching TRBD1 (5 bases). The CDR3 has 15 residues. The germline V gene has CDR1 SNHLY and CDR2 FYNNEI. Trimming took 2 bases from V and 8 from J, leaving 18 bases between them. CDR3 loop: CASSEYGTFAGGYTF. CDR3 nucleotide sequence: TGTGCCAGCAGTGAATATGGGACCTTCGCCGGGGGCTACACCTTC. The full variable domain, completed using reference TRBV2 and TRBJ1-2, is EPEVTQTPSHQVTQMGQEVILRCVPISNHLYFYWYRQILGQKVEFLVSFYNNEISEKSEIFDDQFSVERPDGSNFTLKIRSTKLEDSAMYFCASSEYGTFAGGYTFGSGTRLTVV.

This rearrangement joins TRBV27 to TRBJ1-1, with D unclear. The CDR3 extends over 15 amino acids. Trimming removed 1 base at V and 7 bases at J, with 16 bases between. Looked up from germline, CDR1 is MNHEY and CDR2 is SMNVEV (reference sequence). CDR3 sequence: CASSLFGAQYHEAFF. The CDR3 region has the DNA TGTGCCAGCAGTTTATTCGGCGCCCAATACCATGAAGCTTTCTTT.

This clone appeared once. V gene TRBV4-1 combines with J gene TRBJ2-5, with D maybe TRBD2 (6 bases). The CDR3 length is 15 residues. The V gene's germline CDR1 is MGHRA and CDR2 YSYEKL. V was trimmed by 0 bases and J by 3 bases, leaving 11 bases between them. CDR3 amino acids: CASSQDGGSEETQYF. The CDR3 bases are TGCGCCAGCAGCCAAGACGGGGGATCAGAAGAGACCCAGTACTTC.

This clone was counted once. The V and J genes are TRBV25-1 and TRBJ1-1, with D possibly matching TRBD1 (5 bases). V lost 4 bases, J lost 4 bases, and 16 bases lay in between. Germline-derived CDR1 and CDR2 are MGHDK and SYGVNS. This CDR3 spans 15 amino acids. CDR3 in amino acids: CASSASRGVPTEAFF. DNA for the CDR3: TGTGCCAGCAGTGCTTCGAGAGGGGTTCCCACTGAAGCTTTCTTT.

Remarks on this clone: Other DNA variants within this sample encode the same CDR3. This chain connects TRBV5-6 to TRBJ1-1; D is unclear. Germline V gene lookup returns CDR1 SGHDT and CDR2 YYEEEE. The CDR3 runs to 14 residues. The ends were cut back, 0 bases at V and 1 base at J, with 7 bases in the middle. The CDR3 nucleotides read TGTGCCAGCAGCTTGGCTCCCGGGAACACTGAAGCTTTCTTT. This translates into CASSLAPGNTEAFF.